What follows are 3 T cell receptor beta chains derived from one specimen sequenced in a study of PD-1 blockade in classical Hodgkin lymphoma. TCRdb keeps only in-frame clones here, not all; method: immunoSEQ multiplex PCR. Of 60,000 to 65,000 clones listed, around 89% are singletons. Every patient was affected by relapse after autologous stem cell transplantation, while exposure to brentuximab vedotin was not uniform. Material: peripheral blood mononuclear cells (PBMCs), obtained at baseline. All receptors derive from a human donor with classical Hodgkin lymphoma.

J is TRBJ2-3 and V is TRBV30; D unclear. V was clipped by 0 bases and J by 4 bases, with 8 bases between them. The germline CDR1 and CDR2 sequences are GTSNPN and SVGIG (reference sequence). The CDR3 extends over 13 amino acids. DNA for the CDR3: TGTGCCTGGAGTGTTGTCGTCGCAGATACGCAGTATTTT. It translates to CAWSVVVADTQYF.

The chain couples TRBV30 to TRBJ2-3; 7 bases line up with TRBD2. Per the germline V gene, CDR1 is GTSNPN and CDR2 is SVGIG (reference sequence). The CDR3 covers 10 residues. Losses at the gene ends were 3 bases for V and 11 bases for J; bases not matched to a gene: 2. CDR3 loop: CAWSGGMQYF. CDR3 DNA: TGTGCCTGGAGCGGGGGGATGCAGTATTTT.

This chain uses TRBV7-4 with TRBJ2-7; TRBD1 might be the D (6 bases). V lost 6 bases to trimming and J lost 0 bases, with 15 bases between them. CDR1 and CDR2 (germline): SGHVT, SQSDAQ. CDR3 length: 15 residues. The CDR3 DNA follows: TGTGCCAGCAGTCCCGTTCGGGACATCTCCTACGAGCAGTACTTC. Amino acid sequence: CASSPVRDISYEQYF.